The sequence of this TCR beta chain was determined in a study of T-cell reconstitution after alpha-beta-depleted transplantation in children. General study points: TCRbeta diversity was high at day 60 in some patients (a result of surviving recipient T cells and thymic progenitors). Alpha-beta T cells present about two months after transplant were reported to originate from several hundred expanded graft clones. T-cell counts and diversity at one year following transplant were attributed mainly to newly produced T cells.

A TCRbeta library incorporating unique molecular identifiers was prepared. TCRdb fed the PCR reads into MiXCR, producing one record per CDR3 protein. This table holds 450,000 to 550,000 distinct CDR3 sequences, around 10% found once. Comments on this clonotype: The antigen is not known.

V gave up 1 base and J gave up 8 bases, with 14 bases separating them. The CDR3 extends over 14 amino acids. Germline CDR1 MNHEY, CDR2 SMNVEV (reference sequence). The genes are TRBV27 and TRBJ1-2; possible D gene TRBD1, 5 bases. The sequence derives from a female patient aged 2-9 years who had a stem cell transplant for aplastic anemia, so the T cells may come from the graft donor. Sequenced here: PBMCs, mostly from graft donor cells, sampled 180 days after TCRalphabeta/CD19-depleted stem cell transplant. CDR3 in amino acids: CASSLYRQGGGYTF. The CDR3 bases are TGTGCCAGCAGTTTATATCGCCAGGGTGGCGGCTACACCTTC.